This T cell receptor (beta chain) was documented in a study of PD-1 blockade in mismatch repair-deficient tumors (dated by TCRdb to 2016 to 2017). The study in broad terms: Between late 2013 and 2016, the trial enrolled 86 consecutive patients with about a dozen types of mismatch repair-deficient cancer, all of whom had received prior treatment and were progressing. Tumor-associated T cell clones in the peripheral blood of patients responding to PD-1 blockade were tracked using deep sequencing of TCR CDR3 regions. Study-wide findings and limitations: Tumor-resident clones, often undetectable in blood before treatment, expanded rapidly after pembrolizumab and then contracted, generally before radiologic responses.

Receptors were amplified or captured by the immunoSEQ multiplex PCR assay. Imported from immuneACCESS, the table was reduced by TCRdb to in-frame sequences with V and J called. These copies leave out some clones; in studies compared against another copy, an unresolved V gene accounts for under half, and the cause of the remainder is not known. In this sample the table shows approximately 100,000 clones, 70% to 85% of which occur a single time. In total, the top ten clones hold around 5.8% of the sample. Mismatch repair deficiency in every enrolled patient was established by polymerase chain reaction or immunohistochemistry. Three patients who responded to pembrolizumab therapy underwent TCR sequencing. In the phase II trial, pembrolizumab PD-1 blockade was tested prospectively in advanced mismatch repair-deficient cancers, no matter which tissue of origin the cancers came from. Peripheral blood T cell samples were gathered serially, both before PD-1 blockade started and at multiple time points afterward. Blood sampling time points were reported as weeks after the first dose of pembrolizumab.

Of note for this clone: Its antigen is not yet known. Per-nucleotide qualities are absent, and no much larger clonotype sits a single base away.

From cysteine to phenylalanine, the CDR3 is 12 amino acids long. The CDR3 DNA has 36 bases and is translated from base 1. Cut back by 7 bases and 0 bases, the V and J ends lie 6 bases apart. From the germline V gene, CDR1 is SNHLY and CDR2 is FYNNEI. Recombination joined TRBV2 with TRBJ1-1; possibly the D gene is TRBD1, per 5 matching bases. This sequence originates from an adult with mismatch repair-deficient cancer. The sequencing used peripheral blood, collected about eight months after starting pembrolizumab. The DNA reads as follows: TGTGCCAGCAACAGGTTGAACACTGAAGCTTTCTTT. It codes for CASNRLNTEAFF.